Below, 16 T cell receptor beta chains from the same sample are listed, as sequenced in a study of OX40 agonist ivuxolimab in advanced cancers. Sequenced by immunoSEQ multiplex PCR; TCRdb stores in-frame clones only, minus some. The repertoire holds just over 9,500 clones, with roughly 67% as singletons. Here the sequenced sample was CD4+ or CD8+ T cells sorted from blood, taken in a trial of the OX40 agonist ivuxolimab. These receptors came from an adult with an advanced solid tumor such as melanoma, head and neck, liver or kidney cancer.

V is TRBV4-3 and J is TRBJ2-6; weak D call: TRBD2 (5 bases). Germline values: CDR1 LGHNA, CDR2 YSLEER. CDR3 length: 17 amino acids. V lost 0 bases, J lost 0 bases, and 9 bases lay in between. For the CDR3, the DNA is TGCGCCAGCAGCCAAGACGGGGAAAGCTCTGGGGCCAACGTCCTGACTTTC. Protein: CASSQDGESSGANVLTF.

The chain couples TRBV18 to TRBJ2-7; D perhaps matches TRBD1 (7 bases). Trimming shortened V by 3 bases and J by 3 bases, and 12 bases separated the two germline ends. The CDR3 spans 14 residues. Germline values: CDR1 KGHSH, CDR2 LQKENI. CDR3 in amino acids: CASSPAGQNYEQYF. The CDR3 nucleotides are TGTGCCAGCTCACCGGCGGGACAGAACTACGAGCAGTACTTC.

V gene TRBV6-1 combines with J gene TRBJ2-3; tentative D call: TRBD2 (5 bases). The CDR3 loop spans 13 amino acids. V was shortened by 2 bases and J by 6 bases, with 9 bases between the two germline ends. The V gene's germline CDR1 is MNHNS and CDR2 SASEGT. The CDR3 DNA sequence: TGTGCCAGCAGTGAATCGGAGGTGGATACGCAGTATTTT. Its protein is CASSESEVDTQYF.

The chain couples TRBV19 to TRBJ2-1, with 8 bases identical to TRBD2. The CDR3 extends over 14 amino acids. The germline gives CDR1 LNHDA, CDR2 SQIVND (reference sequence). V lost 3 bases to trimming and J lost 6 bases; unmatched junction nucleotides: 4. CDR3 amino acids: CASSITSGFNEQFF. The CDR3 nucleotides are TGTGCCAGTAGTATTACTAGCGGATTCAATGAGCAGTTCTTC.

V and J are TRBV7-8 and TRBJ2-3; TRBD1 agrees at 11 bases. The CDR3 loop spans 15 amino acids. CDR1 SGHVS and CDR2 FQNEAQ come from the germline V gene. V shed 5 bases and J 4 bases; nucleotides not matched to a gene: 5. The CDR3 DNA follows: TGTGCCAGCAGCCAGGACAGGGGGCCCGCAGATACGCAGTATTTT. Its protein is CASSQDRGPADTQYF.

The V gene is TRBV7-2, the J gene TRBJ2-1, with 8 bases matching TRBD2. This CDR3 region has 17 residues. The germline V gene encodes CDR1 SGHTA and CDR2 FQGNSA. V lost 3 bases, J lost 0 bases, and 7 bases stayed unmatched. The CDR3 protein is CASSFEEGTSSYNEQFF. CDR3 nucleotide sequence: TGTGCCAGCAGCTTCGAGGAGGGGACTAGCTCCTACAATGAGCAGTTCTTC.

The rearrangement uses TRBV6-5 and TRBJ1-3, with no clear D. Between the trimmed V and J ends, which lost 0 bases and 0 bases, there was a span of 6 bases. Germline values: CDR1 MNHEY, CDR2 SVGAGI. CDR3 size: 15 residues. The CDR3 loop reads CASSYSQISGNTIYF. CDR3 nucleotides: TGTGCCAGCAGTTACTCCCAGATCTCTGGAAACACCATATATTTT.

Regarding this clone: Germline and junction disagree at one end, which may indicate a read error. The CDR3 DNA reads as TGCGCCAGCAGCCTGAGTGAGGGGGGCTCAGATACGCAGTATTTT. This gives the protein CASSLSEGGSDTQYF. This chain links TRBV9 with TRBJ2-3; D might be TRBD1 or TRBD2, each matching 6 bases. Germline V gives CDR1 SGDLS, CDR2 YYNGEE. This CDR3 has 15 amino acids.

This clone was counted a few times. The chain employs TRBV4-3 and TRBJ2-7; tentative D call: TRBD2 (5 bases). The CDR3 is made up of 16 amino acids. CDR1 is LGHNA, CDR2 YSLEER, per germline. V shed 0 bases and J shed 4 bases, with 16 bases lying between them. The CDR3 protein is CASSQEAELGTYEQYF. CDR3 nucleotides: TGCGCCAGCAGCCAAGAAGCGGAGCTGGGAACTTACGAGCAGTACTTC.

The J gene is TRBJ1-1, the V gene TRBV29-1; D possibly corresponds to TRBD1 (5 bases). The CDR3 totals 12 residues. Trimming took 7 bases from V and 0 from J, leaving 9 bases between them. CDR1 is SQVTM, CDR2 ANQGSEA, per germline. The CDR3 nucleotides are TGCAGCGCGACAGAAATGAACACTGAAGCTTTCTTT. This codes for CSATEMNTEAFF.

This chain joins TRBV5-8 and TRBJ2-1; 13 bases are a match to TRBD2. V lost 1 base to trimming and J lost 4 bases; unmatched junction nucleotides: 2. The CDR3 sequence is 16 residues long. Germline lookup yields CDR1 SGHTS and CDR2 YDEGEE. As DNA, the CDR3 is TGTGCCAGCAGCTTGACTAGCGGGGGGGTTTACAATGAGCAGTTCTTC. Its translation: CASSLTSGGVYNEQFF. Full variable domain (missing parts from reference TRBV5-8 and TRBJ2-1): EAGVTQSPTHLIKTRGQQATLRCSPISGHTSVYWYQQALGLGLQFLLWYDEGEERNRGNFPPRFSGRQFPNYSSELNVNALELEDSALYLCASSLTSGGVYNEQFFGPGTRLTVL.

A single count supports this clone. The CDR3 region has the DNA TGTGCCAGCAGTTTATCGACGGGGTTAGCCTACGAGCAGTACTTC. Translated, it gives CASSLSTGLAYEQYF. V gene TRBV27 combines with J gene TRBJ2-7, with D perhaps TRBD2 (5 bases). Germline CDR1 MNHEY, CDR2 SMNVEV (reference sequence). Trimming removed 0 bases at V and 2 bases at J, with 11 bases between. This CDR3 has 15 residues.

This sequence joins TRBV4-2 and TRBJ1-4, with D perhaps matching TRBD1 (5 bases). The CDR3 covers 15 residues. Germline V gene data show CDR1 as LGHNA and CDR2 as YNFKEQ. Trimming shortened V by 0 bases and J by 7 bases, and 12 bases separated the two germline ends. The DNA of the CDR3 is TGTGCCAGCAGCCAAGACAGGGATGGGACTGAAAAACTGTTTTTT. This codes for CASSQDRDGTEKLFF.

The gene calls are TRBV9 and TRBJ1-4; possibly TRBD1 for D (6 bases). V gave up 4 bases and J gave up 3 bases, with 16 bases separating them. The germline CDR1 and CDR2 sequences are SGDLS and YYNGEE. The length of the CDR3 is 16 residues. The CDR3 spells CASSIRGQSANEKLFF. The CDR3 bases are TGTGCCAGCAGCATACGAGGACAGTCCGCTAATGAAAAACTGTTTTTT.

The chain recombines TRBV27 with TRBJ2-7, with D possibly matching TRBD1 (6 bases). CDR1 is MNHEY, CDR2 SMNVEV, per germline (reference sequence). The CDR3 runs 12 residues. V shed 6 bases and J shed 1 base, with 7 bases lying between them. The CDR3 protein is CASRDSSYEQYF. The CDR3 coding sequence is TGTGCCAGCAGGGACAGTTCCTACGAGCAGTACTTC.

Worth noting for this clone: The same CDR3 can be traced to other DNA sequences in this sample. The chain joins TRBV4-3 to TRBJ1-4; 8 bases map to TRBD1. This CDR3 is built from 14 residues. Germline CDR1 and CDR2: LGHNA and YSLEER. The trim removed 1 base at V and 5 bases at J, leaving 0 bases unmatched. CDR3 residues: CASSQGTGNEKLFF. The CDR3 DNA follows: TGCGCCAGCAGCCAAGGGACAGGGAATGAAAAACTGTTTTTT.